This TCR beta chain was sequenced in a study of cytomegalovirus exposure and HLA in healthy donors. Whole-study context: Out of 170 million or so T cells, an earlier analysis found some 120 million unique TCR beta sequences in total. Study-level findings and limits: A missense DCLRE1C variant was associated with V- and J-gene trimming of TCR beta chains in a later analysis, and an independent cohort replicated the association. Exclusion as indistinguishable affected some V segments, including TRBV6-2 and TRBV6-3. Earlier findings revealed that most TCR beta V segments proved productive either about 87% or about 30% of the time.

The germline CDR1 and CDR2 sequences are WSHSY and SAAADI. The CDR3 runs to 14 residues. Only a few counts were recorded for this clone. Its target is not known. One end of the junction varies from germline; a read error may be responsible. The PCR made use of 60 Vbeta and 13 Jbeta primers. The data were produced by immunoSEQ multiplex PCR, yet TCRdb's version contains in-frame clones alone and is incomplete. This sample has 150,000 to 200,000 clones, with 80% to 90% found just once. This chain links TRBV10-2 with TRBJ2-7; maybe TRBD2 (6 bases). The receptor's source is a young man in good health and CMV-seropositive. Sequencing was done on a sample of PBMCs. This CDR3 reads CASRTTGESSEQYF. CDR3 bases: TGCGCCAGCAGGACTACGGGGGAATCCTCCGAGCAGTACTTC.